Listed below are T cell receptor beta chains from one sample, sequenced in a study of radiotherapy plus CTLA-4 blockade in lung cancer. Method: immunoSEQ multiplex PCR; TCRdb's copy keeps in-frame clones and lacks some. This table has tens of thousands of clones, about 72% appearing once. Sequenced material: peripheral blood, taken from a patient treated with radiotherapy plus ipilimumab. The receptors were sampled from a human donor with non-small cell lung cancer who had a complete response to radiotherapy plus ipilimumab. Each CDR3 is given with its conserved first and last residue. A D gene is named only where the DNA matches it firmly. Rows may omit the clone size; those that give it use once, few, many or a size class.

NA	few	TRBV5-4	TRBJ1-2	CASSSGGGRFYGYTF	TGTGCCAGCAGCTCGGGGGGGGGCCGCTTCTATGGCTACACCTTC
TRBD1	few	TRBV7-2	TRBJ2-1	CASSLRTGSTYNEQFF	TGTGCCAGCAGCTTAAGGACAGGATCGACCTACAATGAGCAGTTCTTC
NA	few	TRBV11-2	TRBJ1-4	CASSLDGWGGLEKLFF	TGTGCCAGCAGCTTAGATGGATGGGGGGGCCTCGAAAAACTGTTTTTT
TRBD1	NA	TRBV7-9	TRBJ1-4	CASSWDRAEKLFF	TGTGCCAGCAGCTGGGACAGGGCTGAAAAACTGTTTTTT
NA	NA	TRBV5-5	TRBJ1-4	CASSLAGQGRGEKLFF	TGTGCCAGCAGCTTGGCCGGGCAGGGTAGGGGTGAAAAACTGTTTTTT
TRBD1	NA	TRBV6-5	TRBJ1-2	CATRGQGVSRYTF	TGTGCCACCCGGGGACAGGGGGTATCAAGGTACACCTTC
NA	few	TRBV19	TRBJ2-1	CASSNYIPLRRGAGEQFF	TGTGCCAGTAGTAATTACATCCCGCTCCGGAGGGGGGCCGGAGAGCAGTTCTTC
NA	NA	TRBV6-5	TRBJ1-5	CASSYSEGNQPQHF	TGTGCCAGCAGTTACTCGGAGGGTAATCAGCCCCAGCATTTT
TRBD1	NA	TRBV7-9	TRBJ1-1	CASSLGQGDIF	TGTGCCAGCAGCCTGGGACAGGGGGATATCTTT
TRBD2	NA	TRBV5-1	TRBJ2-1	CASSLKGGRGYNEQFF	TGCGCCAGCAGCTTGAAAGGCGGGAGGGGCTACAATGAGCAGTTCTTC
NA	once	TRBV27	TRBJ2-1	CASSLSRQVPCNEQFF	TGTGCCAGCAGTTTATCTCGACAGGTCCCCTGCAATGAGCAGTTCTTC
NA	NA	TRBV4-1	TRBJ1-6	CASSRYTTGDSPLHF	TGCGCCAGCAGCCGATACACGACTGGGGATTCACCCCTCCACTTT
NA	once	TRBV6-6	TRBJ2-4	CASSYGAGAYF	TGTGCCAGCAGTTACGGAGCAGGCGCCTACTTC
NA	NA	TRBV7-8	TRBJ2-7	CASTAVQTHNPKLYEQYF	TGTGCCAGCACCGCCGTCCAGACCCATAACCCGAAATTGTACGAGCAGTACTTC
NA	few	TRBV5-4	TRBJ1-3	CASSPDSGNTIYF	TGTGCCAGCAGCCCGGACAGTGGAAACACCATATATTTT
NA	NA	TRBV19	TRBJ1-2	CASSIDRGNYGYTF	TGTGCCAGTAGTATAGACAGGGGAAACTATGGCTACACCTTC
NA	once	TRBV4-1	TRBJ1-5	CASSQIRRGPQHF	TGCGCCAGCAGCCAAATAAGGAGGGGGCCCCAGCATTTT
NA	few	TRBV18	TRBJ2-5	CASSPGRGVTQYF	TGTGCCAGCTCACCAGGAAGGGGGGTGACCCAGTACTTC
TRBD1	NA	TRBV5-1	TRBJ1-2	CASSPEAGGNYGYTF	TGCGCCAGCAGCCCCGAGGCAGGGGGTAACTATGGCTACACCTTC
NA	few	TRBV27	TRBJ1-4	CASSSWGANEKLFF	TGTGCCAGCAGTTCCTGGGGGGCTAATGAAAAACTGTTTTTT
TRBD2	NA	TRBV2	TRBJ2-3	CASSVSGGHHKFTDTQYF	TGTGCCAGCAGTGTTAGCGGGGGCCACCACAAATTCACAGATACGCAGTATTTT
NA	few	TRBV19	TRBJ1-2	CASSERASNYGYTF	TGTGCCAGTAGTGAGAGGGCTTCTAACTATGGCTACACCTTC
NA	NA	TRBV29-1	TRBJ1-2	CSVDRPLGRSYTF	TGCAGCGTTGATAGGCCGTTAGGACGGAGCTACACCTTC
NA	NA	TRBV27	TRBJ1-1	CASTPAGFQLTEAFF	TGTGCCAGCACCCCCGCCGGGTTTCAGCTCACTGAAGCTTTCTTT
NA	NA	TRBV30	TRBJ1-1	CAWRPGGVAEAFF	TGTGCCTGGAGGCCAGGTGGGGTGGCTGAAGCTTTCTTT
TRBD1	NA	TRBV5-1	TRBJ2-2	CASSPPGQGGGIGELFF	TGCGCCAGCAGCCCGCCGGGACAGGGGGGTGGCATCGGGGAGCTGTTTTTT
NA	NA	TRBV11-2	TRBJ1-1	CASSFGPSNTEAFF	TGTGCCAGCAGCTTTGGACCCAGCAACACTGAAGCTTTCTTT
NA	few	TRBV6-1	TRBJ2-3	CASSEDRDSFKIQALTDTQYF	TGTGCCAGCAGTGAAGACCGAGACAGTTTCAAAATCCAAGCCCTCACAGATACGCAGTATTTT
TRBD1	NA	TRBV9	TRBJ2-2	CASSDPGQGITGELFF	TGTGCCAGCAGCGACCCGGGACAGGGTATCACCGGGGAGCTGTTTTTT
NA	NA	TRBV27	TRBJ1-3	CASSPHNSGNTIYF	TGTGCCAGCAGTCCACACAACTCTGGAAACACCATATATTTT
TRBD2	NA	TRBV30	TRBJ2-3	CAWSVTSGPTDTQYF	TGTGCCTGGAGTGTCACTAGCGGCCCCACAGATACGCAGTATTTT
TRBD1	NA	TRBV28	TRBJ1-5	CASSFGQGASQPQHF	TGTGCCAGCAGTTTCGGACAGGGGGCGAGCCAGCCCCAGCATTTT
NA	NA	TRBV5-1	TRBJ1-3	CASSEFSGNTIYF	TGCGCCAGCAGCGAATTCTCTGGAAACACCATATATTTT
NA	few	TRBV11-2	TRBJ1-4	CASSSAGGRGEKLFF	TGTGCCAGCAGCTCGGCGGGAGGGCGGGGTGAAAAACTGTTTTTT
TRBD1	NA	TRBV27	TRBJ1-4	CASSLTGWATNEKLFF	TGTGCCAGCAGTTTGACAGGGTGGGCAACTAATGAAAAACTGTTTTTT